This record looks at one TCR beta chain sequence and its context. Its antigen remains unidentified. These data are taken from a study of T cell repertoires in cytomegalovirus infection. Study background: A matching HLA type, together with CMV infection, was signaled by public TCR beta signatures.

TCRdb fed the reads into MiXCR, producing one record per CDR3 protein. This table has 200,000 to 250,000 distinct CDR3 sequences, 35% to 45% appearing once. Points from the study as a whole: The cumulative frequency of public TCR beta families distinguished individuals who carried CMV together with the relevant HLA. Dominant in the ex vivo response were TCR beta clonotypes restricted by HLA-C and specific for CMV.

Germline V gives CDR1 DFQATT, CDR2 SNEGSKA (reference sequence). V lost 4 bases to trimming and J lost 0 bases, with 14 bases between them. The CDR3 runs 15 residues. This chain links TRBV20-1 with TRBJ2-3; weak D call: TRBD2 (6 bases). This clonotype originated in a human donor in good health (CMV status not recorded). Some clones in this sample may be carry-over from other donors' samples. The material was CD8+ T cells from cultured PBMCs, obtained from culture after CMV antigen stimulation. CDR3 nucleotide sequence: TGCAGTGCTACCCTAGCAGGAGGGAGCACAGATACGCAGTATTTT. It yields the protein CSATLAGGSTDTQYF.